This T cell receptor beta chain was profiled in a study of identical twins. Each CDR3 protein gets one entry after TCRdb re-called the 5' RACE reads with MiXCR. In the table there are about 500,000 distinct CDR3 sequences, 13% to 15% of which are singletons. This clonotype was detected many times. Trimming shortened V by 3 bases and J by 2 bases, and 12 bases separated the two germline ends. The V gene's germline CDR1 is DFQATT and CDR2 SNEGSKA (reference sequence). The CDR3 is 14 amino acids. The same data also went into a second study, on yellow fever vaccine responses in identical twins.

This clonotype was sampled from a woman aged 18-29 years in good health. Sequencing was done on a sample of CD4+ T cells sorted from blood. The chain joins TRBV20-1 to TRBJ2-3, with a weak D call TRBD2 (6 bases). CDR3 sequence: CSASGGIHTDTQYF. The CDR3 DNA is TGCAGTGCTAGCGGGGGAATACACACAGATACGCAGTATTTT.